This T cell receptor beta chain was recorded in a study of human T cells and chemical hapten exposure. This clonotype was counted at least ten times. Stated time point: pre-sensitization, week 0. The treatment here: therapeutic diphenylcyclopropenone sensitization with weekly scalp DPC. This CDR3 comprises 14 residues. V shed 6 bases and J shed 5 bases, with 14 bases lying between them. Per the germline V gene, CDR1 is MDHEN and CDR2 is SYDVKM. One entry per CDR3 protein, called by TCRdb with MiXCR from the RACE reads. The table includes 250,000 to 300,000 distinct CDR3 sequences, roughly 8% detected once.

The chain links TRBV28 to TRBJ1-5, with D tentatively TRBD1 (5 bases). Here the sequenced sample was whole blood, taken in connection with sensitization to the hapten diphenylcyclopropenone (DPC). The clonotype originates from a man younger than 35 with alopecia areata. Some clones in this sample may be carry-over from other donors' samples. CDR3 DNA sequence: TGTGCCAGCAGACGGGACGAAACCCATCAGCCCCAGCATTTT. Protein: CASRRDETHQPQHF.